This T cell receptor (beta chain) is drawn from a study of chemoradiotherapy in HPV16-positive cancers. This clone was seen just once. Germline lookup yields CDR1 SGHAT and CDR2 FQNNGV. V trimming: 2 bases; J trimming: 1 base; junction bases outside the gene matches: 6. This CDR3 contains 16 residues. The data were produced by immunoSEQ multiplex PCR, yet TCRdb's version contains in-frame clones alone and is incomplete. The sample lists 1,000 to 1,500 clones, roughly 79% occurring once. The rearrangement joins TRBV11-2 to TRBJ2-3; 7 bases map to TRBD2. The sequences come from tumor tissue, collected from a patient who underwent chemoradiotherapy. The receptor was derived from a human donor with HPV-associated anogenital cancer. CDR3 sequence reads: CASSLRPGGGTDTQYF. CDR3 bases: TGTGCCAGCAGCTTACGTCCGGGAGGCGGCACAGATACGCAGTATTTT.